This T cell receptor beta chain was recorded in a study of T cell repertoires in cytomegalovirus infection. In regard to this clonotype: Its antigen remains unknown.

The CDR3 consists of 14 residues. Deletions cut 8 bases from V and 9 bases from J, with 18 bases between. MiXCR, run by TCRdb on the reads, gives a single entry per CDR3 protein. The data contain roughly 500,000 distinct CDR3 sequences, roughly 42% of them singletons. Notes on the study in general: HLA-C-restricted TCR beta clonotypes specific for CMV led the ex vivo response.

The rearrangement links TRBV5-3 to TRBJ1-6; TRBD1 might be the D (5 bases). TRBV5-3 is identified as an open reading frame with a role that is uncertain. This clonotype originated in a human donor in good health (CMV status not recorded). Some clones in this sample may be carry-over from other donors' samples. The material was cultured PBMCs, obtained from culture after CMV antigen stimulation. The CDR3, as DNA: TGTGCCAGCATCGAGGGACCAGGGACTTCACCCCTCCACTTT. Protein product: CASIEGPGTSPLHF.